This entry lists 23 T cell receptor beta chains sequenced from one sample in a study of cytomegalovirus exposure and HLA in healthy donors. The PCR ran on 60 Vbeta and 13 Jbeta primers. Some clones are missing from TCRdb's copy, which holds only in-frame ones; the method was immunoSEQ multiplex PCR. This repertoire shows about 77,000 clones, around three quarters found once; its top ten account for roughly 3.5%. Sequencing was performed on PBMCs. These receptors were taken from a man aged 35 to 55 in good health and CMV-seronegative.

This chain joins TRBV19 and TRBJ1-1; D may be TRBD1 (6 bases). The V end was cut by 1 base, the J end by 5 bases, with 11 bases between. Looked up from germline, CDR1 is LNHDA and CDR2 is SQIVND (reference sequence). This CDR3 comprises 14 residues. CDR3 protein: CASSIGTQGTEAFF. CDR3 coding DNA: TGTGCCAGTAGTATAGGGACCCAGGGGACTGAAGCTTTCTTT.

This chain links TRBV9 with TRBJ1-1; D may be TRBD1 (6 bases). V lost 2 bases and J 1 base, leaving 9 bases between the germline ends. The germline V gene has CDR1 SGDLS and CDR2 YYNGEE. The CDR3 has 14 residues. DNA of the CDR3: TGTGCCAGCAGCGTCCTGGGACAGAACACTGAAGCTTTCTTT. This codes for CASSVLGQNTEAFF. Full variable domain (outside the CDR3, taken from reference TRBV9 and TRBJ1-1): DSGVTQTPKHLITATGQRVTLRCSPRSGDLSVYWYQQSLDQGLQFLIQYYNGEERAKGNILERFSAQQFPDLHSELNLSSLELGDSALYFCASSVLGQNTEAFFGQGTRLTVV.

This sequence joins TRBV7-9 and TRBJ1-5; 7 bases are shared with TRBD1. The V segment lost 8 bases and the J segment 2 bases; nucleotides outside the gene matches: 15. The CDR3 runs to 17 residues. CDR1 and CDR2 (germline): SEHNR, FQNEAQ (reference sequence). CDR3 nucleotides: TGTGCCAGCGAGCTAGTCGAGGGGGCGTCCGGCAATCAGCCCCAGCATTTT. Translation gives CASELVEGASGNQPQHF. The full variable domain, in which reference TRBV7-9 and TRBJ1-5 provide the parts outside the CDR3, is DTGVSQNPRHKITKRGQNVTFRCDPISEHNRLYWYRQTLGQGPEFLTYFQNEAQLEKSRLLSDRFSAERPKGSFSTLEIQRTEQGDSAMYLCASELVEGASGNQPQHFGDGTRLSIL.

The sample holds one count of this clone. The chain joins TRBV5-1 to TRBJ2-5, with a tentative D call TRBD1 (6 bases). The CDR3 is made up of 13 amino acids. Germline loops: CDR1 SGHRS, CDR2 YFSETQ. Trimming cost V 4 bases and J 2 bases, with 9 bases left between them. DNA of the CDR3: TGCGCCAGCAGCCTGGACAGTCAAGAGACCCAGTACTTC. This encodes CASSLDSQETQYF.

Turning to this clone: The same CDR3 is also encoded by other DNA sequences in this sample. The chain couples TRBV5-1 to TRBJ2-7; D is perhaps TRBD1 (6 bases). Germline CDR1 is SGHRS and CDR2 is YFSETQ. Between the trimmed V and J ends, which lost 0 bases and 3 bases, there was a span of 7 bases. The CDR3 is 13 amino acids. The CDR3 coding sequence is TGCGCCAGCAGCTTGGGAGGGGGCTACGAGCAGTACTTC. Translated: CASSLGGGYEQYF.

This clone was found a few times. This chain links TRBV7-2 with TRBJ2-2, with D possibly being TRBD1 (5 bases). Germline-derived CDR1 and CDR2 are SGHTA and FQGNSA. V shed 3 bases and J shed 7 bases, with 12 bases lying between them. This CDR3 region has 14 residues. The CDR3 reads CASSFSQGGGELFF. The CDR3 DNA is TGTGCCAGCAGCTTCTCCCAGGGTGGCGGGGAGCTGTTTTTT.

V is TRBV19 and J is TRBJ1-5; 7 positions agree with TRBD1. In germline, CDR1 is LNHDA, CDR2 SQIVND (reference sequence). The V and J ends lost 3 bases and 2 bases, in that order; junction bases with no gene match: 4. The length of the CDR3 is 15 residues. The DNA of the CDR3 is TGTGCCAGTAGTATTGACAGGGAGGGCAATCAGCCCCAGCATTTT. Amino acids: CASSIDREGNQPQHF.

With respect to this clone: This CDR3 is missing its conserved last phenylalanine or tryptophan, likely due to a read error. The chain uses TRBV7-2 and TRBJ1-2, with D unresolved. The V and J ends lost 5 bases and 0 bases respectively, with 13 bases between them. The CDR3 totals 15 residues. Germline V lookup: CDR1 SGHTA, CDR2 FQGNSA. This chain's CDR3 is CASSPAGLANYGYTL. The CDR3 bases are TGTGCCAGCAGCCCCGCTGGGTTAGCTAACTATGGCTACACCCTC.

This clone was observed a few times. J is TRBJ1-5 and V is TRBV7-6; the D gene is possibly TRBD1 (6 bases). Germline assignment: CDR1 SGHVS and CDR2 FNYEAQ. The CDR3 is made up of 18 amino acids. The V end was cut by 5 bases, the J end by 0 bases, with 20 bases between. The CDR3 DNA is TGTGCCAGCAGCGCCCGACAGGCAAGGGGTCATAGCAATCAGCCCCAGCATTTT. It is translated as CASSARQARGHSNQPQHF. Filled out from reference TRBV7-6 and TRBJ1-5, the complete variable domain reads GAGVSQSPRYKVTKRGQDVALRCDPISGHVSLYWYRQALGQGPEFLTYFNYEAQQDKSGLPNDRFSAERPEGSISTLTIQRTEQRDSAMYRCASSARQARGHSNQPQHFGDGTRLSIL.

This chain joins TRBV27 and TRBJ2-3; the match to TRBD1 covers 7 bases. Per germline, CDR1 MNHEY and CDR2 SMNVEV (reference sequence). This CDR3 comprises 16 residues. V dropped 3 bases and J dropped 1; count of bases not matched to a gene: 7. CDR3 region: CASSFLGTGGTDTQYF. CDR3 sequence (DNA): TGTGCCAGCAGTTTTCTAGGAACAGGGGGCACAGATACGCAGTATTTT.

The V and J genes are TRBV20-1 and TRBJ1-2, with D unresolved. The germline gives CDR1 DFQATT, CDR2 SNEGSKA (reference sequence). Trimming shortened V by 3 bases and J by 6 bases, and 5 bases separated the two germline ends. The CDR3 has 10 residues. The CDR3 loop reads CSASSDGYTF. Written as DNA, the CDR3 is TGCAGTGCTAGTTCAGATGGCTACACCTTC.

This chain uses TRBV5-1 with TRBJ2-5, with 7 positions matching TRBD2. The V segment lost 1 base and the J segment 0 bases; nucleotides outside the gene matches: 3. CDR1 SGHRS and CDR2 YFSETQ come from the germline V gene. The CDR3 sequence is 15 residues long. This CDR3 is CASSLPGGYQETQYF. CDR3 bases: TGCGCCAGCAGCTTGCCGGGGGGATACCAAGAGACCCAGTACTTC. Full variable domain (remainder filled in from reference TRBV5-1 and TRBJ2-5): KAGVTQTPRYLIKTRGQQVTLSCSPISGHRSVSWYQQTPGQGLQFLFEYFSETQRNKGNFPGRFSGRQFSNSRSEMNVSTLELGDSALYLCASSLPGGYQETQYFGPGTRLLVL.

This clone was detected only a few times. The rearrangement joins TRBV5-5 to TRBJ2-2, with 7 bases aligning to TRBD1. The germline CDR1 and CDR2 sequences are SGHKS and YYEKEE (reference sequence). The trim removed 2 bases at V and 3 bases at J, leaving 13 bases unmatched. The CDR3 totals 18 residues. In DNA, the CDR3 is TGTGCCAGCAGCTTATTCGGCTTGGCAGGGGGAGACACCGGGGAGCTGTTTTTT. This codes for CASSLFGLAGGDTGELFF.

The V and J genes are TRBV10-3 and TRBJ2-3; 8 bases fit TRBD1. This CDR3 spans 16 amino acids. The J segment lost 0 bases and the V segment lost 2 bases, leaving 4 bases of the junction unmatched. CDR1 and CDR2 (germline): ENHRY, SYGVKD. CDR3 in DNA: TGTGCCATCAGTGAGGGGACAGGTCCTAGCACAGATACGCAGTATTTT. Encoded protein: CAISEGTGPSTDTQYF.

The V gene is TRBV7-9, the J gene TRBJ2-1; D is undetermined. Per the germline V gene, CDR1 is SEHNR and CDR2 is FQNEAQ (reference sequence). Trimming took off 5 bases at V and 4 bases at J, with 9 bases between the two ends. CDR3 length equals 13 residues. The chain's CDR3 is CASSPVVYNEQFF. As DNA, the CDR3 is TGTGCCAGCAGCCCCGTCGTTTACAATGAGCAGTTCTTC.

The chain uses TRBV27 and TRBJ1-5; 9 nucleotides agree with TRBD1. CDR1 is MNHEY and CDR2 is SMNVEV in the germline V gene (reference sequence). Germline trimming cut 6 bases from V and 1 base from J; bases unmatched to any gene: 4. The CDR3 spans 15 residues. CDR3 loop: CASSRGQGSNQPQHF. CDR3 nucleotides: TGTGCCAGCAGCCGGGGACAGGGAAGCAATCAGCCCCAGCATTTT.

The table lists this clone with a few counts. The chain uses TRBV6-1 and TRBJ1-6; D possibly corresponds to TRBD1 (6 bases). Germline loops: CDR1 MNHNS, CDR2 SASEGT. The ends were cut back, 10 bases at V and 4 bases at J, with 14 bases in the middle. CDR3 length: 14 amino acids. CDR3 residues: CATRTDLYNSPLHF. Here the CDR3 DNA reads TGTGCCACCCGGACAGATCTGTATAATTCACCCCTCCACTTT.

This clone was recorded once. The chain has TRBV5-1 and TRBJ2-2; possible D gene TRBD2, 6 bases. There are 16 residues in the CDR3. The V end was cut by 5 bases, the J end by 6 bases, with 20 bases between. Germline CDR1 is SGHRS and CDR2 is YFSETQ. The CDR3 reads CASRPSSGGGSGELFF. CDR3 DNA sequence: TGCGCCAGCAGACCCTCTTCCGGGGGAGGTTCCGGGGAGCTGTTTTTT.

This clone was counted between two and nine times. The chain recombines TRBV4-1 with TRBJ1-4; D perhaps matches TRBD1 (5 bases). Germline V CDR1 and CDR2: MGHRA, YSYEKL. The length of the CDR3 is 17 residues. Trimming left V 1 base short and J 4 bases short, with 16 bases between. Written as DNA, the CDR3 is TGCGCCAGCAGCCAAGGGGGCTTCATCTTGAGTAATGAAAAACTGTTTTTT. Translating it yields CASSQGGFILSNEKLFF.

The V and J genes are TRBV7-9 and TRBJ1-1, with 8 positions matching TRBD1. CDR3 size: 13 residues. CDR1 is SEHNR, CDR2 FQNEAQ, per germline (reference sequence). Trimming took 5 bases from V and 4 from J; bases not matched to a gene: 3. CDR3 region: CASSTTGGTEAFF. The CDR3 region has the DNA TGTGCCAGCAGCACTACAGGGGGCACTGAAGCTTTCTTT.

The CDR3 here is CASRGGPGTGELFF. The CDR3 DNA follows: TGTGCCAGCCGGGGGGGACCGGGCACCGGGGAGCTGTTTTTT. The chain carries TRBV7-3 and TRBJ2-2; TRBD2 matches 8 bases. V shed 8 bases, J shed 4 bases, and the junction held 6 bases outside the gene matches. The CDR3 runs 14 residues. Per the germline V gene, CDR1 is SGHTA and CDR2 is FQGTGA.

This chain uses TRBV10-3 with TRBJ1-1, with TRBD1 matching over 7 bases. CDR1 and CDR2 from the germline V gene are ENHRY and SYGVKD. V was clipped by 5 bases and J by 2 bases; unmatched bases: 5. This CDR3 is 14 amino acids long. The CDR3 DNA is TGTGCCATCAGTCCCAGGGACAGTAACACTGAAGCTTTCTTT. Translation: CAISPRDSNTEAFF.

This clone was seen only once. This sequence joins TRBV14 and TRBJ2-7; maybe TRBD2 (6 bases). The CDR3 totals 14 residues. V was clipped by 3 bases and J by 4 bases, with 13 bases between them. Germline CDR1 SGHDN, CDR2 FVKESK. DNA of the CDR3: TGTGCCAGCAGCCAGATGACTAGTAGATACGAGCAGTACTTC. Protein sequence: CASSQMTSRYEQYF. The variable domain in full, with the rest retrieved from reference TRBV14 and TRBJ2-7, is EAGVTQFPSHSVIEKGQTVTLRCDPISGHDNLYWYRRVMGKEIKFLLHFVKESKQDESGMPNNRFLAERTGGTYSTLKVQPAELEDSGVYFCASSQMTSRYEQYFGPGTRLTVT.